The T cell receptor (beta chain) described here comes from a study of Graves' ophthalmopathy and Graves' hyperthyroidism. RNA served as the template for amplifying TCR beta CDR3 regions. Following a first-round RT-PCR that used HTBI primers, a second-round multiplex PCR was carried out. TCRdb reanalysed the multiplex PCR reads using MiXCR and keeps one entry per CDR3 protein. The data hold approximately 210,000 distinct CDR3 sequences, with about 32% observed a single time. The CDR3 sequence is 15 residues long. CDR1 is MGHRA and CDR2 is YSYEKL in the germline V gene. Trimming removed 2 bases at V and 5 bases at J, with 15 bases between.

The sequencing input was peripheral blood. The genes are TRBV4-1 and TRBJ2-5; the D call may be TRBD1 or TRBD2 (5 bases each). This TCR was sampled from a middle-aged man with Graves' ophthalmopathy. CDR3 region: CASSQLTAWGETQYF. The DNA for the CDR3 is TGCGCCAGCAGCCAACTGACAGCCTGGGGGGAGACCCAGTACTTC.